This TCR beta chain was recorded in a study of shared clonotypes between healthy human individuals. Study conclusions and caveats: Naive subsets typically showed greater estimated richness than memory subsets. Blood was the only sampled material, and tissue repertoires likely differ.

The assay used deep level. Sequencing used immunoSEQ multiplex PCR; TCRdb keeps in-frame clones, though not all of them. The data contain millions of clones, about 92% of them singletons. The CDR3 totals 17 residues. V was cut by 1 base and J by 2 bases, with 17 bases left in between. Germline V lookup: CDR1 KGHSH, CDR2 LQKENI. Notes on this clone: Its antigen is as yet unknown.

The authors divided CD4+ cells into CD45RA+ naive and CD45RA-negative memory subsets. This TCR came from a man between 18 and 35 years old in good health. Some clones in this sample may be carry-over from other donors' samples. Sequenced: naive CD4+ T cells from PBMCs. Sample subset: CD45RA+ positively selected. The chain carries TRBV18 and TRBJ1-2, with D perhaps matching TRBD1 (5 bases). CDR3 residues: CASSPLPKQDTNYGYTF. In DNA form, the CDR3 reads TGTGCCAGCTCACCACTGCCGAAACAGGATACAAACTATGGCTACACCTTC.